The 17 T cell receptor beta chains presented below share a single source sample, sequenced in a study of T cells in Graves' hyperthyroidism and ophthalmopathy. Researchers took RNA transcripts and amplified the TCR beta CDR3 regions from them. TCR CDR3 underwent first-round RT-PCR with the HTBI primer set. From the multiplex PCR reads, TCRdb called clonotypes with MiXCR, one entry per CDR3 protein. The sample has approximately 600,000 distinct CDR3 sequences, roughly 14% seen once; the top ten hold over 3.5%. Material for sequencing was blood. Receptors originate from a woman between 40 and 50 years old with Graves' ophthalmopathy.

This clonotype came up many times. The chain joins TRBV11-1 to TRBJ1-1; D is uncertain. Per germline, CDR1 SGHAT and CDR2 FQDESV (reference sequence). V lost 4 bases, J lost 4 bases, and 19 bases lay in between. This CDR3 spans 16 amino acids. CDR3 nucleotide sequence: TGTGCCAGCAGCTCTCATTGGAGCCACCGGGGCACTGAAGCTTTCTTT. The encoded protein is CASSSHWSHRGTEAFF. Filled out from reference TRBV11-1 and TRBJ1-1, the complete variable domain reads EAEVAQSPRYKITEKSQAVAFWCDPISGHATLYWYRQILGQGPELLVQFQDESVVDDSQLPKDRFSAERLKGVDSTLKIQPAELGDSAMYLCASSSHWSHRGTEAFFGQGTRLTVV.

The chain combines TRBV5-1 with TRBJ2-2; TRBD2 matches 8 bases. V lost 0 bases to trimming and J lost 6 bases; unmatched junction nucleotides: 10. CDR1 and CDR2 (germline): SGHRS, YFSETQ. The CDR3 runs to 17 residues. The CDR3 DNA reads TGCGCCAGCAGCTTGGAGGCTAGCGGGTATACATCCGGGGAGCTGTTTTTT. It codes for CASSLEASGYTSGELFF.

Only a few counts were recorded for this clonotype. DNA of the CDR3: TGCGCCAGCAGTACTAGCGGGGCGCAGGAGACCCAGTACTTC. It is translated as CASSTSGAQETQYF. The rearrangement links TRBV5-1 to TRBJ2-5; 10 nucleotides agree with TRBD2. From germline, CDR1 is SGHRS and CDR2 YFSETQ. V lost 5 bases to trimming and J lost 5 bases; unmatched junction nucleotides: 6. This CDR3 region has 14 residues.

This clonotype has ten or more counts. This chain links TRBV27 with TRBJ2-7, with D possibly TRBD1 on 5 matching bases. Per germline, CDR1 MNHEY and CDR2 SMNVEV (reference sequence). Deletions cut 8 bases from V and 2 bases from J, with 16 bases between. The CDR3 is 14 residues long. This CDR3 reads CASSDTGPPYEQYF. The CDR3 DNA reads as TGTGCCAGCTCTGACACAGGTCCACCCTACGAGCAGTACTTC.

This clonotype appeared many times. The chain has TRBV7-8 and TRBJ2-7, with a weak D call TRBD2 (7 bases). This CDR3 is 14 amino acids long. Trimming shortened V by 7 bases and J by 2 bases, and 15 bases separated the two germline ends. CDR1 and CDR2 (germline): SGHVS, FQNEAQ. The CDR3 here is CASNWGGGPYEQYF. The CDR3 DNA is TGTGCCAGCAATTGGGGCGGGGGCCCCTACGAGCAGTACTTC. Full variable domain (rest looked up from reference TRBV7-8 and TRBJ2-7): GAGVSQSPRYKVAKRGQDVALRCDPISGHVSLFWYQQALGQGPEFLTYFQNEAQLDKSGLPSDRFFAERPEGSVSTLKIQRTQQEDSAVYLCASNWGGGPYEQYFGPGTRLTVT.

This clonotype appeared a few times. The CDR3 nucleotides read TGCGCCAGCAGCTTAGGCCCCGGGGGACCCTACGAGCAGTACTTC. Translated: CASSLGPGGPYEQYF. The V and J genes are TRBV4-1 and TRBJ2-7, with D possibly being TRBD2 (6 bases). The CDR3 is 15 residues long. The germline V gene has CDR1 MGHRA and CDR2 YSYEKL. V was clipped by 5 bases and J by 2 bases, with 16 bases between them.

CDR3 DNA: TGTGCCAGCAGTTACGTCGGTAGACTAGCGGGAGTAGGGTACTACGAGCAGTACTTC. Its translation: CASSYVGRLAGVGYYEQYF. The chain couples TRBV6-2 or TRBV6-3 to TRBJ2-7; 12 bases agree with TRBD2. This CDR3 spans 19 amino acids. Per germline, CDR1 MNHEY and CDR2 SVGEGT. Trimming took 2 bases from V and 3 from J; bases not matched to a gene: 14.

This clonotype was detected many times. This chain connects TRBV28 to TRBJ2-4; D is undetermined. The CDR3 spans 13 residues. V gave up 5 bases and J gave up 5 bases, with 10 bases separating them. Germline V gives CDR1 MDHEN, CDR2 SYDVKM. CDR3 residues: CASSISVQNIQYF. The CDR3 bases are TGTGCCAGCAGTATATCGGTCCAAAACATTCAGTACTTC. The complete variable domain, with remaining parts taken from reference TRBV28 and TRBJ2-4, reads DVKVTQSSRYLVKRTGEKVFLECVQDMDHENMFWYRQDPGLGLRLIYFSYDVKMKEKGDIPEGYSVSREKKERFSLILESASTNQTSMYLCASSISVQNIQYFGAGTRLSVL.

This clonotype was recorded many times. The V and J genes are TRBV19 and TRBJ1-5; no definite D call. V shed 3 bases and J shed 4 bases, with 16 bases lying between them. Germline values: CDR1 LNHDA, CDR2 SQIVND (reference sequence). This CDR3 contains 16 residues. CDR3 loop: CASSIMAASKNQPQHF. The CDR3 DNA is TGTGCCAGTAGTATTATGGCAGCCTCCAAGAATCAGCCCCAGCATTTT.

Many counts were recorded for this clonotype. The rearrangement links TRBV9 to TRBJ2-7, with D tentatively TRBD2 (5 bases). The CDR3 is made up of 13 amino acids. The ends were cut back, 0 bases at V and 6 bases at J, with 10 bases in the middle. Germline V gene lookup returns CDR1 SGDLS and CDR2 YYNGEE. This CDR3 is CASSVVEGTEQYF. The DNA of the CDR3 is TGTGCCAGCAGCGTAGTTGAGGGAACCGAGCAGTACTTC.

In its sample, this clonotype was seen many times. The rearrangement uses TRBV9 and TRBJ1-3; tentatively, D is TRBD1 (5 bases). With 0 bases removed from V and 1 base from J, the gap between germline ends came to 8 bases. The CDR3 totals 15 residues. Looked up from germline, CDR1 is SGDLS and CDR2 is YYNGEE. CDR3 in amino acids: CASSVVGLSGNTIYF. The CDR3, as DNA: TGTGCCAGCAGCGTAGTGGGGCTATCTGGAAACACCATATATTTT.

V and J are TRBV28 and TRBJ1-3; D gene ambiguous. This CDR3 region has 12 residues. With 6 bases removed from V and 9 bases from J, the gap between germline ends came to 12 bases. CDR1 and CDR2 (germline): MDHEN, SYDVKM. The CDR3 sequence: CASSPLGFTIYF. CDR3 bases: TGTGCCAGCAGCCCTCTCGGGTTCACCATATATTTT. The complete variable domain, with remaining parts taken from reference TRBV28 and TRBJ1-3, reads DVKVTQSSRYLVKRTGEKVFLECVQDMDHENMFWYRQDPGLGLRLIYFSYDVKMKEKGDIPEGYSVSREKKERFSLILESASTNQTSMYLCASSPLGFTIYFGEGSWLTVV.

This clonotype has at least ten counts. The CDR3: CASSSGPSTPIQYF. CDR3 bases: TGTGCCAGCAGTTCCGGGCCCTCAACGCCCATTCAGTACTTC. This chain joins TRBV28 and TRBJ2-4; D unclear. The CDR3 contains 14 residues. Germline V gene sequence: CDR1 MDHEN, CDR2 SYDVKM. The V gene lost 4 bases and the J gene lost 9 bases, with 16 bases spanning the gap.

V is TRBV15 and J is TRBJ1-2, with 9 bases identical to TRBD1. There are 17 residues in the CDR3. Germline V gene sequence: CDR1 LNHNV, CDR2 YYDKDF (reference sequence). The V gene end was trimmed by 2 bases and the J gene end by 5 bases; junction bases not matched to a gene: 12. CDR3 sequence: CATSRSRGQGPLYGYTF. Here the CDR3 DNA reads TGTGCCACCAGCAGATCACGGGGACAGGGCCCATTATATGGCTACACCTTC.

This clonotype has ten or more counts. This rearrangement joins TRBV5-4 to TRBJ2-5; D may be TRBD2 (5 bases). Germline CDR1 is SGHNT and CDR2 is YYREEE (reference sequence). Trimming removed 0 bases at V and 5 bases at J, with 8 bases between. This CDR3 is built from 13 residues. In DNA, the CDR3 is TGTGCCAGCAGCTTGGATGGGGAGGAGACCCAGTACTTC. It codes for CASSLDGEETQYF. Full variable domain (outside the CDR3, taken from reference TRBV5-4 and TRBJ2-5): ETGVTQSPTHLIKTRGQQVTLRCSSQSGHNTVSWYQQALGQGPQFIFQYYREEENGRGNFPPRFSGLQFPNYSSELNVNALELDDSALYLCASSLDGEETQYFGPGTRLLVL.

The chain uses TRBV18 and TRBJ2-5; perhaps TRBD2 as D (6 bases). V was shortened by 5 bases and J by 5 bases, with 18 bases between the two germline ends. The germline CDR1 and CDR2 sequences are KGHSH and LQKENI. The CDR3 runs 15 residues. The CDR3 sequence: CASSSMASERETQYF. The CDR3 DNA follows: TGTGCCAGCTCAAGTATGGCTAGCGAGAGGGAGACCCAGTACTTC.

In this sample, this clonotype turned up a few times. The chain carries TRBV27 and TRBJ2-4, with TRBD2 identical over 16 bases. Trimming removed 5 bases from V and 3 bases from J; junction bases left unmatched: 4. The CDR3 has 17 residues. CDR1 and CDR2 from the germline V gene are MNHEY and SMNVEV (reference sequence). CDR3: CASSGGLAGGGKNIQYF. DNA of the CDR3: TGTGCCAGCAGTGGGGGACTAGCGGGAGGGGGCAAAAACATTCAGTACTTC.